The clone carrying this T cell receptor (beta chain) has at least ten counts. No antigen is known for it. These data come from a study of identical twins. General study points: Out-of-frame alpha sequences shared between twins exhibited an excess of low generation probability.

Germline V gives CDR1 SGHKS, CDR2 YYEKEE (reference sequence). V lost 3 bases, J lost 4 bases, and 1 base stayed unmatched. The CDR3 consists of 13 residues. Template switching added a universal primer site; cDNA carried unique molecular identifiers. TCRdb re-called the 5' RACE reads through MiXCR, storing one row per CDR3 protein. The sample contains nearly 900,000 distinct CDR3 sequences, 10% to 15% of which appear only once. These same records also appear under a second study, on yellow fever vaccine responses in identical twins. That report adds: After vaccination, twins' T cell response reportedly seemed partly convergent, partly personalized.

The material sequenced was PBMCs. The clonotype comes from a woman between 18 and 29 years old in good health. J is TRBJ2-1 and V is TRBV5-5; 7 nucleotides align to TRBD1. The CDR3 reads CASSSGGYNEQFF. Here the CDR3 DNA reads TGTGCCAGCAGCTCAGGGGGTTACAATGAGCAGTTCTTC. Using reference TRBV5-5 and TRBJ2-1 for the parts outside the CDR3, the full variable domain is DAGVTQSPTHLIKTRGQQVTLRCSPISGHKSVSWYQQVLGQGPQFIFQYYEKEERGRGNFPDRFSARQFPNYSSELNVNALLLGDSALYLCASSSGGYNEQFFGPGTRLTVL.